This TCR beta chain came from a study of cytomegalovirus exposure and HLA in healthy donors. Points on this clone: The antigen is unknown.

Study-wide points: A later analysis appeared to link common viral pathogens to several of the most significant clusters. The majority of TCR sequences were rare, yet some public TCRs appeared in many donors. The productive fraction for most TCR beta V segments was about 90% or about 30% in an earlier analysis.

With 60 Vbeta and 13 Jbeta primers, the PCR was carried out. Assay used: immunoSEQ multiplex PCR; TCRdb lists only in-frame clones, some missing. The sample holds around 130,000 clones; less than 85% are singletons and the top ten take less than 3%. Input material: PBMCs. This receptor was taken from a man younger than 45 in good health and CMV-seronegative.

The chain's CDR3 is CASSLAGQVTGYTF. The CDR3 nucleotides are TGTGCCAGCAGTTTAGCGGGACAGGTGACTGGCTACACCTTC. This chain joins TRBV27 and TRBJ1-2, with 8 positions matching TRBD1. The length of the CDR3 is 14 residues. V lost 2 bases and J lost 7; bases outside the gene matches: 6. Looked up from germline, CDR1 is MNHEY and CDR2 is SMNVEV (reference sequence).